These T cell receptor beta chains were read from a single sample in a study of blood T cell repertoires in COVID-19. Method: immunoSEQ multiplex PCR; TCRdb's copy keeps in-frame clones and lacks some. The sample includes over 100,000 clones, 82% seen only once; the top ten take around 4.5%. The sequencing sample was made of peripheral blood. These receptors were obtained from a woman aged 70-85 years with acute or convalescent COVID-19. Each CDR3 is given with its conserved first and last residue. Each record gives: J gene, D gene, V gene, clone size, CDR3 DNA, CDR3 protein. A D gene is named only where the DNA matches it firmly. Expanded clones get a size class; other rows say once, few or many, or leave the size out.

TRBJ2-3	TRBD2	TRBV9	.	TGTGCCGTTTGGTATGGTTCCACTAGGGGACTAGCGGGGGGGCGTGACACAGATACGCAGTATTTT	CAVWYGSTRGLAGGRDTDTQYF
TRBJ2-1	.	TRBV15	.	TGTGCCACCAGCATACGACCGAGCCACAGCTCCTACAATGAGCAGTTCTTC	CATSIRPSHSSYNEQFF
TRBJ1-2	.	TRBV5-6	.	TGTGCCAGCAGCCTCGGGACAATTGAAGGCTACACCTTC	CASSLGTIEGYTF
TRBJ2-3	TRBD2	TRBV27	.	TGTGCCAGCAGTTCGAAGACTAGCGGGGGCCGCACAGATACGCAGTATTTT	CASSSKTSGGRTDTQYF
TRBJ1-3	.	TRBV10-3	.	TGTGCCATCAGTGAACAGGGATACTCTGGAAACACCATATATTTT	CAISEQGYSGNTIYF
TRBJ2-3	.	TRBV6-4	.	TGTGCCAGCAGCGAAACCGCCTCGACAGTGGGAGATACGCAGTATTTT	CASSETASTVGDTQYF
TRBJ1-2	.	TRBV7-3	.	TGTGCCAGCAGCTTAGGAACAGGGATCACTTCGGGTGGCTACACCTTC	CASSLGTGITSGGYTF
TRBJ1-4	TRBD1	TRBV6-2/TRBV6-3	.	TGTGCCAGCAGTCACCAGGGACAGGGGTGGGAAAAACTGTTTTTT	CASSHQGQGWEKLFF
TRBJ1-2	.	TRBV7-8	once	TGTGCCAGCAGTTCGACATGGGCCTTAAACTATGGCTACACCTTC	CASSSTWALNYGYTF
TRBJ2-3	TRBD2	TRBV5-1	once	TGCGCCAGCAAACTTAGCGGGTCTAGCACAGATACGCAGTATTTT	CASKLSGSSTDTQYF
TRBJ2-1	.	TRBV12-3/TRBV12-4	few	TGTGCCAGCAGTTTGGCTTATGAGCAGTTCTTC	CASSLAYEQFF
TRBJ2-3	.	TRBV29-1	.	TGCAGCGTTGATACAGGGAGTACGCAGTATTTT	CSVDTGSTQYF
TRBJ2-5	.	TRBV29-1	.	TGCAGCGTTGTGTTTAGGGCGGGCGAGACCCAGTACTTC	CSVVFRAGETQYF
TRBJ2-2	TRBD1	TRBV27	few	TGTGCCAGCAGTTTCCCCAAAAACAGGGGCAGTGCCGGGGAGCTGTTTTTT	CASSFPKNRGSAGELFF
TRBJ2-1	TRBD2	TRBV7-2	.	TGTGCCAGCAGCTTAGCGGGGACTAGTTACAATGAGCAGTTCTTC	CASSLAGTSYNEQFF
TRBJ2-2	.	TRBV19	.	TGTGCCAGTATGAGGGCCGGGGAGCTGTTTTTT	CASMRAGELFF
TRBJ2-3	.	TRBV11-3	.	TGTGCCAGCAGCCCGTCCACCTCAGGGTTTATCACAGATACGCAGTATTTT	CASSPSTSGFITDTQYF
TRBJ2-4	TRBD2	TRBV5-4	.	TGTGCCAGCAGCTTGGTCACTAGCGGGGGGGGCCTTGCCAAAAACATTCAGTACTTC	CASSLVTSGGGLAKNIQYF
TRBJ2-2	.	TRBV5-1	.	TGCGCCAGCAGCCCGAGGGACACCACCGGGGAGCTGTTTTTT	CASSPRDTTGELFF
TRBJ1-5	.	TRBV21-1	.	TGTGCCAGCAGCTCGTCCGGGACTCAAGATAGCAATCAGCCCCAGCATTTT	CASSSSGTQDSNQPQHF
TRBJ2-5	.	TRBV5-1	once	TGCGCCAGCAGCTTGGGCGGGTCGGTGCGGGAGACCCAGTACTTC	CASSLGGSVRETQYF
TRBJ1-5	TRBD1	TRBV2	.	TGTGCCAGCAGTCAGACGCAGGGGGCGCGTAATCAGCCCCAGCATTTT	CASSQTQGARNQPQHF
TRBJ1-2	.	TRBV4-3	.	TGCGCCAGCAGCCAAGATCGTGAGACAGTAAGTGGCTACACCTTC	CASSQDRETVSGYTF
TRBJ1-1	.	TRBV7-9	.	TGTGCCAGCAGCTTTTTAAGAGGTGCTGAAGCTTTCTTT	CASSFLRGAEAFF
TRBJ1-3	TRBD1	TRBV3-1/TRBV3-2	.	TGTGCCAGCAGCCTTGGGACAGGTCGTTGGGACACCATATATTTT	CASSLGTGRWDTIYF
TRBJ2-5	TRBD1	TRBV11-2	.	TGTGCCAGCAGCTACCGACCCCCAGGGGGCTCCGAAGAGACCCAGTACTTC	CASSYRPPGGSEETQYF
TRBJ2-6	TRBD2	TRBV28	.	TGTGCCAGCCGGGGGGTCGGGGCCAACGTCCTGACTTTC	CASRGVGANVLTF
TRBJ2-7	TRBD2	TRBV5-1	once	TGCGCCAGCAGCGGGGCGGGGGGGCTCGGTGCCTACGAGCAGTACTTC	CASSGAGGLGAYEQYF
TRBJ2-1	.	TRBV6-1	once	TGTGCCAGCAGTGAAGGGGCCGGCTCTCGACAGCAGTTCTTC	CASSEGAGSRQQFF
TRBJ2-7	TRBD2	TRBV11-3	.	TGTGCCAGCAGCTTAGCCGGGGGGGTCCGCCCCATCTACGAGCAGTACTTC	CASSLAGGVRPIYEQYF
TRBJ1-2	.	TRBV19	.	TGTGCCAGTAGCTACAACTATGGCTACACCTTC	CASSYNYGYTF
TRBJ2-1	TRBD2	TRBV19	.	TGTGCCAGTAGTACCCTAGCGGGGGGGCGCAGGCAGTTCTTC	CASSTLAGGRRQFF
TRBJ2-1	.	TRBV29-1	.	TGCAGCGTTGAAGGGGGGGACAGTGGTTACAATGAGCAGTTCTTC	CSVEGGDSGYNEQFF
TRBJ2-7	TRBD2	TRBV5-6	.	TGTGCCAGCAGCTTGATTAGCGGGGGCTACGAGCAGTACTTC	CASSLISGGYEQYF
TRBJ2-3	.	TRBV18	.	TGTGCCAGCTCACGGGACTTCTCTAGCACAGATACGCAGTATTTT	CASSRDFSSTDTQYF
TRBJ2-1	TRBD2	TRBV27	.	TGTGCCAGCGGGGGCCCACGGGAGGGTTCCAATGAGCAGTTCTTC	CASGGPREGSNEQFF
TRBJ2-1	TRBD1	TRBV5-1	.	TGCGCCAGCACCCGCGGACAGGGAGGTGATGAGCAGTTCTTC	CASTRGQGGDEQFF
TRBJ1-2	TRBD1	TRBV7-9	.	TGTGCCAGCAGGAGACAGGGAAAAGGAGAAAACTATGGCTACACCTTC	CASRRQGKGENYGYTF
TRBJ1-2	.	TRBV12-1	.	TGTGCCAGCAGCTTTGACCCCGGGACAGGGGTTTTCTATGGCTACACCTTC	CASSFDPGTGVFYGYTF
TRBJ2-2	.	TRBV7-2	once	TGTGCCAGCAGCTTAGGTCCGTTCGGGGAGCTGTTTTTT	CASSLGPFGELFF
TRBJ2-5	TRBD2	TRBV11-2	.	TGTGCCAGCAGCTTCTTAGCGGGGTACCCCCAAGAGACCCAGTACTTC	CASSFLAGYPQETQYF
TRBJ1-6	.	TRBV7-9	.	TGTGCCAGCAGCTTAGCCCAGGGTATCACCCTCCACTTT	CASSLAQGITLHF